The 21 T cell receptor beta chains given below trace back to one sample, sequenced in a study of shared clonotypes between healthy human individuals. Libraries were prepared by immunoSEQ multiplex PCR; TCRdb keeps only in-frame clonotypes and omits some of them. The top ten clones hold 1.8% of a sample with about 680,000 clones, around 72% of them seen once. The specimen was memory CD4+ T cells sorted from blood. The subset is: CD45RA-negative fraction. These receptor sequences come from a woman aged 30 to 39 in good health.

This clone was found a few times. The genes are TRBV11-2 and TRBJ1-3; the D is unclear. CDR1 and CDR2 from the germline V gene are SGHAT and FQNNGV. The CDR3 is 13 amino acids. Trimming took off 1 base at V and 4 bases at J, with 5 bases between the two ends. The CDR3 reads CASSLGHGNTIYF. CDR3 nucleotides: TGTGCCAGCAGCTTAGGACACGGAAACACCATATATTTT.

This clone was observed a handful of times. The chain is built from TRBV5-1 and TRBJ1-1; no clear D. Germline values: CDR1 SGHRS, CDR2 YFSETQ. Trimming removed 2 bases from V and 1 base from J, with 9 bases in between. The CDR3 is 14 amino acids. The CDR3 protein is CASSLEYGNTEAFF. The CDR3 DNA follows: TGCGCCAGCAGCTTAGAGTATGGGAACACTGAAGCTTTCTTT.

In regard to this clone: This probably arose from a read error, given a far larger clone one base away. This chain connects TRBV11-2 to TRBJ2-7; 9 nucleotides match TRBD2. CDR3 length: 17 amino acids. Germline CDR1 and CDR2: SGHAT and FQNNGV. After removal of 4 bases from V and 0 bases from J, the junction contained 10 bases not matched to a gene. CDR3 sequence (DNA): TGTGCCAGCAGCTCTCCCCCTGGTAGCGGGAGCTCCTACGAGCAGTACTTC. Translation gives CASSSPPGSGSSYEQYF.

This clone was observed once. The rearrangement uses TRBV7-2 and TRBJ2-7, with D unresolved. Trimming took off 1 base at V and 0 bases at J, with 7 bases between the two ends. This CDR3 is built from 14 residues. Germline-derived CDR1 and CDR2 are SGHTA and FQGNSA. CDR3 nucleotide sequence: TGTGCCAGCAGCTTAGTCGGCAGCTCCTACGAGCAGTACTTC. It is translated as CASSLVGSSYEQYF.

Only a few counts were recorded for this clone. The rearrangement links TRBV7-2 to TRBJ2-3; no firm D call. Germline V gives CDR1 SGHTA, CDR2 FQGNSA. The CDR3 sequence is 14 residues long. The V gene lost 3 bases and the J gene lost 3 bases, with 10 bases spanning the gap. CDR3: CASSFLAGTDTQYF. In DNA, the CDR3 is TGTGCCAGCAGCTTTTTGGCTGGGACAGATACGCAGTATTTT.

V and J are TRBV5-1 and TRBJ2-7; D may be TRBD1 or TRBD2 (6 bases each). There are 15 residues in the CDR3. Per germline, CDR1 SGHRS and CDR2 YFSETQ. Deletions cut 5 bases from V and 2 bases from J, with 17 bases between. This chain's CDR3 is CASSAEGGGPYEQYF. The CDR3 coding sequence is TGCGCCAGCAGTGCCGAGGGGGGAGGCCCCTACGAGCAGTACTTC.

This clone was seen just once. Additional DNA sequences in this sample encode the identical CDR3. The genes are TRBV19 and TRBJ2-2, with D possibly being TRBD2 (7 bases). The CDR3 contains 14 residues. V was trimmed by 4 bases and J by 4 bases, leaving 10 bases between them. Looked up from germline, CDR1 is LNHDA and CDR2 is SQIVND (reference sequence). The CDR3 coding sequence is TGTGCCAGTAGTAGGGCGGGGGCCACCGGGGAGCTGTTTTTT. This codes for CASSRAGATGELFF.

The chain combines TRBV29-1 with TRBJ1-1; D gene ambiguous. The CDR3 totals 13 residues. Looked up from germline, CDR1 is SQVTM and CDR2 is ANQGSEA. With 5 bases removed from V and 1 base from J, the gap between germline ends came to 11 bases. The CDR3 is CSVFWNPNTEAFF. CDR3 DNA sequence: TGCAGCGTTTTTTGGAATCCGAACACTGAAGCTTTCTTT.

J is TRBJ2-5 and V is TRBV6-5, with D possibly matching TRBD1 (6 bases). Germline-derived CDR1 and CDR2 are MNHEY and SVGAGI. Between the trimmed V and J ends, which lost 10 bases and 5 bases, there was a span of 17 bases. This CDR3 spans 13 amino acids. The CDR3 DNA reads as TGTGCCACCTCCAGGGGACGTGGGGAGACCCAGTACTTC. This encodes CATSRGRGETQYF.

The chain employs TRBV28 and TRBJ2-7, with D perhaps given as TRBD1 or TRBD2 (5 bases each). V lost 2 bases and J lost 4, with 15 bases in between. This CDR3 has 15 residues. The V gene's germline CDR1 is MDHEN and CDR2 SYDVKM. Written as DNA, the CDR3 is TGTGCCAGCAGTTTACGGGGCGTGGATCGGTACGAGCAGTACTTC. It is translated as CASSLRGVDRYEQYF.

The chain carries TRBV29-1 and TRBJ2-2; D is perhaps TRBD1 (6 bases). The germline V gene encodes CDR1 SQVTM and CDR2 ANQGSEA. The length of the CDR3 is 15 residues. V was trimmed by 4 bases and J by 6 bases, leaving 18 bases between them. CDR3 DNA sequence: TGCAGCGTTGCCCAAATAGTACAGGGAGCCGGGGAGCTGTTTTTT. It encodes CSVAQIVQGAGELFF.

This clone was detected once. The gene calls are TRBV7-3 and TRBJ2-5; a weak D match, TRBD1 (6 bases). Trimming pared 5 bases from V and 5 bases from J, leaving 18 bases between. This CDR3 region has 15 residues. Germline V gives CDR1 SGHTA, CDR2 FQGTGA. The CDR3 sequence is CASSMEQGIWETQYF. DNA of the CDR3: TGTGCCAGCAGCATGGAACAGGGTATTTGGGAGACCCAGTACTTC.

The chain is built from TRBV7-8 and TRBJ2-5, with 16 bases fitting TRBD2. The CDR3 loop spans 18 amino acids. CDR1 is SGHVS, CDR2 FQNEAQ, per germline. Losses at the gene ends were 5 bases for V and 4 bases for J; bases not matched to a gene: 10. CDR3 protein: CASSAPGTSGRAIETQYF. The CDR3 DNA sequence: TGTGCCAGCAGCGCCCCCGGGACTAGCGGGAGGGCCATAGAGACCCAGTACTTC.

This chain connects TRBV28 to TRBJ1-1; D not resolved. This CDR3 region has 12 residues. Trimming took off 6 bases at V and 11 bases at J, with 16 bases between the two ends. Per the germline V gene, CDR1 is MDHEN and CDR2 is SYDVKM. The CDR3 region has the DNA TGTGCCAGCAGCCGGCTGGCAGGATGGGCTTTCTTT. Protein: CASSRLAGWAFF.

This clone has a single count. V is TRBV2 and J is TRBJ2-2; D gene unclear. CDR3 size: 13 residues. The germline V gene has CDR1 SNHLY and CDR2 FYNNEI. V lost 6 bases and J lost 7, with 12 bases in between. Written as DNA, the CDR3 is TGTGCCAGCAGGGTAGAGGAAGGCGGGGAGCTGTTTTTT. It codes for CASRVEEGGELFF. The full variable domain, its missing parts supplied by reference TRBV2 and TRBJ2-2, is EPEVTQTPSHQVTQMGQEVILRCVPISNHLYFYWYRQILGQKVEFLVSFYNNEISEKSEIFDDQFSVERPDGSNFTLKIRSTKLEDSAMYFCASRVEEGGELFFGEGSRLTVL.

The rearrangement joins TRBV11-3 to TRBJ1-5; D uncertain. The CDR3 totals 15 residues. V was pared by 6 bases and J by 0 bases, with 12 bases between. Germline V CDR1 and CDR2: SGHNT, YENEEA. This chain's CDR3 is CASRGPGGSNQPQHF. CDR3 bases: TGTGCCAGCAGAGGCCCGGGTGGTAGCAATCAGCCCCAGCATTTT.

The chain carries TRBV6-5 and TRBJ1-1, with D possibly matching TRBD1 (5 bases). Between the trimmed V and J ends, which lost 1 base and 6 bases, there was a span of 12 bases. CDR3 length: 14 residues. Germline V gene sequence: CDR1 MNHEY, CDR2 SVGAGI. The CDR3 is CASSYFQGGAEAFF. The DNA for the CDR3 is TGTGCCAGCAGTTACTTTCAGGGCGGGGCTGAAGCTTTCTTT.

The chain is built from TRBV11-2 and TRBJ1-1; tentatively, D is TRBD1 (5 bases). Germline CDR1 SGHAT, CDR2 FQNNGV. Trimming left V 1 base short and J 3 bases short, with 12 bases between. There are 15 residues in the CDR3. The CDR3 bases are TGTGCCAGCAGCTTAGGTGGGGGGGTGTACACTGAAGCTTTCTTT. Translation gives CASSLGGGVYTEAFF.

This clone is a singleton in its sample. This chain connects TRBV27 to TRBJ2-7; 11 bases map to TRBD2. Germline CDR1 reads MNHEY; CDR2 reads SMNVEV (reference sequence). The CDR3 covers 16 residues. Germline trimming cut 3 bases from V and 3 bases from J; bases unmatched to any gene: 7. The CDR3 region is CASSLIAGGLIYEQYF. The CDR3 DNA reads as TGTGCCAGCAGTTTGATAGCGGGAGGGCTGATCTACGAGCAGTACTTC.

V usage is TRBV25-1 and J usage is TRBJ1-3, with 11 bases lining up with TRBD1. This CDR3 region has 15 residues. Germline lookup yields CDR1 MGHDK and CDR2 SYGVNS. V lost 4 bases, J lost 6 bases, and 5 bases stayed unmatched. CDR3 nucleotides: TGTGCCAGCAGTGGCCGGGGACAGGGGGTAAACACCATATATTTT. This translates into CASSGRGQGVNTIYF. Using reference TRBV25-1 and TRBJ1-3 for the parts outside the CDR3, the full variable domain is EADIYQTPRYLVIGTGKKITLECSQTMGHDKMYWYQQDPGMELHLIHYSYGVNSTEKGDLSSESTVSRIRTEHFPLTLESARPSHTSQYLCASSGRGQGVNTIYFGEGSWLTVV.

The rearrangement links TRBV21-1 to TRBJ1-1. TRBV21-1 is a pseudogene locus. CDR3 length equals 12 residues. The CDR3 protein is CARPKVGTEAFF. The CDR3 region has the DNA TGTGCCAGACCAAAGGTAGGGACTGAAGCTTTCTTT.